This TCR beta chain was recovered during a study of shared clonotypes between healthy human individuals. This CDR3 contains 12 residues. In germline, CDR1 is LGHNA, CDR2 YNFKEQ. The V end lost 0 bases, the J end lost 8 bases, and 6 bases lay between the germline ends. Sequencing was performed with immunoSEQ multiplex PCR; in TCRdb, only in-frame clones are kept and a portion is missing. Among under 85,000 clones listed, 62% were seen once. Sequenced material: memory CD8+ T cells sorted from blood. Subset reported: CD45RO+ cells pooled with CCR7-negative TemRA cells. The chain has TRBV4-2 and TRBJ2-3; D is unclear. This clonotype was sampled from a man aged 25 to 40 in good health. The CDR3 is CASSQEGPTQYF. In nucleotides, the CDR3 is TGTGCCAGCAGCCAAGAGGGCCCTACGCAGTATTTT.